Below, 31 T cell receptor beta chains from the same sample are listed, as sequenced in a study of T-cell memory formation after mild COVID-19. Via MiXCR, TCRdb re-called the 5' RACE reads, giving one row per CDR3 protein. The data hold about 270,000 distinct CDR3 sequences, with about a sixth observed a single time. The sequencing sample was made of PBMCs or a T cell subset sorted from them (not recorded which). Receptors were obtained from a young man who had mild COVID-19 (a few samples of this study predate the infection). Cell type and time point are not known.

This clonotype was counted between two and nine times. This rearrangement joins TRBV12-3 or TRBV12-4 to TRBJ2-6, with D perhaps matching TRBD2 (5 bases). The V end lost 6 bases, the J end lost 2 bases, and 17 bases lay between the germline ends. The CDR3 loop spans 17 amino acids. The CDR3 region is CASSPPGGLPGANVLTF. The CDR3 region has the DNA TGTGCCAGCAGCCCCCCGGGCGGGTTACCTGGGGCCAACGTCCTGACTTTC.

The chain couples TRBV7-2 to TRBJ2-3; D gene uncertain. The CDR3 contains 15 residues. Germline CDR1 and CDR2: SGHTA and FQGNSA. Between the trimmed V and J ends, which lost 1 base and 3 bases, there was a span of 11 bases. The CDR3 is CASSLVSGTTDTQYF. The CDR3, as DNA: TGTGCCAGCAGCTTAGTCTCTGGAACTACAGATACGCAGTATTTT.

This clonotype was recorded a few times. CDR3 DNA: TGTGCCAGCTCACCAAGGAACTCCTACGAGCAGTACTTC. It is translated as CASSPRNSYEQYF. V usage is TRBV18 and J usage is TRBJ2-7; D is uncertain. The germline CDR1 and CDR2 sequences are KGHSH and LQKENI. Trimming pared 2 bases from V and 0 bases from J, leaving 5 bases between. This CDR3 is 13 amino acids long.

In this sample, this clonotype turned up many times. CDR3 protein: CASSLSPGGHNEQFF. The CDR3 coding sequence is TGTGCCAGCAGCTTGTCCCCGGGGGGGCATAATGAGCAGTTCTTC. The chain carries TRBV5-6 and TRBJ2-1; 8 nucleotides match TRBD2. V was clipped by 1 base and J by 7 bases; unmatched bases: 7. The CDR3 contains 15 residues. Germline CDR1 is SGHDT and CDR2 is YYEEEE.

The chain joins TRBV5-1 to TRBJ2-7; D uncertain. V shed 0 bases and J shed 3 bases, with 7 bases lying between them. CDR3 size: 13 residues. Per germline, CDR1 SGHRS and CDR2 YFSETQ. In nucleotides, the CDR3 is TGCGCCAGCAGCTTGGCGCCCATCTACGAGCAGTACTTC. Amino acids: CASSLAPIYEQYF.

V is TRBV4-3 and J is TRBJ2-1, with 10 bases lining up with TRBD2. Per the germline V gene, CDR1 is LGHNA and CDR2 is YSLEER. The CDR3 length is 17 residues. V was pared by 4 bases and J by 7 bases, with 13 bases of the junction left unmatched. The CDR3 coding sequence is TGCGCCAGCAGCCTGCTTACGGCTAGCGGGGGAAATAATGAGCAGTTCTTC. It codes for CASSLLTASGGNNEQFF.

This clonotype turned up a few times. V usage is TRBV7-2 and J usage is TRBJ2-3, with 7 bases matching TRBD1. With 4 bases clipped from V and 5 bases from J, the junction kept 3 bases outside the gene matches. Per the germline V gene, CDR1 is SGHTA and CDR2 is FQGNSA. This CDR3 region has 13 residues. The CDR3 loop is CASSSWTGDTQYF. CDR3 coding DNA: TGTGCCAGCAGCTCCTGGACAGGAGATACGCAGTATTTT.

This chain uses TRBV4-1 with TRBJ2-3; the D gene is possibly TRBD1 (6 bases). Germline-derived CDR1 and CDR2 are MGHRA and YSYEKL. Trimming took off 2 bases at V and 4 bases at J, with 16 bases between the two ends. The CDR3 contains 16 residues. The CDR3 DNA reads TGCGCCAGCAGCCAATCCGGGACATTTGAAGCAGATACGCAGTATTTT. Protein: CASSQSGTFEADTQYF.

This clonotype was seen only a few times. This chain links TRBV7-9 with TRBJ2-3; TRBD2 aligns across 9 bases. This CDR3 spans 17 amino acids. Germline CDR1 is SEHNR and CDR2 is FQNEAQ (reference sequence). Germline trimming cut 3 bases from V and 3 bases from J; bases unmatched to any gene: 10. CDR3 bases: TGTGCCAGCAGCTTTCGTAGTCCCGCGGGAGGGACAGATACGCAGTATTTT. This gives the protein CASSFRSPAGGTDTQYF.

This clonotype has more than one count but fewer than ten. The gene calls are TRBV27 and TRBJ2-3; 7 bases align to TRBD2. Unmatched junction bases numbered 5, after V lost 7 bases and J lost 1 base. This CDR3 spans 14 amino acids. CDR1 and CDR2 (germline): MNHEY, SMNVEV (reference sequence). The CDR3 loop is CASTWGGGTDTQYF. In DNA form, the CDR3 reads TGTGCCAGCACCTGGGGGGGAGGCACAGATACGCAGTATTTT.

This clonotype showed up just a few times. The V call is TRBV7-3, the J call TRBJ2-3; D not certain. Deletions cut 2 bases from V and 5 bases from J, with 11 bases between. The germline gives CDR1 SGHTA, CDR2 FQGTGA. This CDR3 spans 14 amino acids. For the CDR3, the DNA is TGTGCCAGCAGCTTAGGGCCCGTCGGAGATACGCAGTATTTT. As protein: CASSLGPVGDTQYF.

This clonotype came up many times. This chain joins TRBV11-2 and TRBJ2-7; D remains ambiguous. The germline CDR1 and CDR2 sequences are SGHAT and FQNNGV. V lost 5 bases to trimming and J lost 7 bases, with 12 bases between them. The CDR3 is 12 residues long. CDR3 amino acids: CASSDLMGEQYF. The CDR3 DNA is TGTGCCAGCAGCGACTTAATGGGGGAGCAGTACTTC.

This clonotype was counted a few times. This chain joins TRBV27 and TRBJ1-1; no clear D gene. V shed 5 bases and J shed 1 base, with 14 bases lying between them. The CDR3 sequence is 15 residues long. From germline, CDR1 is MNHEY and CDR2 SMNVEV (reference sequence). CDR3 sequence (DNA): TGTGCCAGCAGTAAGGAGGGTTGGGAGAACACTGAAGCTTTCTTT. Translation gives CASSKEGWENTEAFF.

The rearrangement links TRBV28 to TRBJ2-4; a weak D match, TRBD1 (6 bases). Germline CDR1 is MDHEN and CDR2 is SYDVKM. This CDR3 is built from 15 residues. V gave up 7 bases and J gave up 0 bases, with 13 bases separating them. The CDR3 DNA sequence: TGTGCCAGCAAGGACAGCATAAGAGCCAAAAACATTCAGTACTTC. Its translation is CASKDSIRAKNIQYF.

This chain links TRBV20-1 with TRBJ1-1, with a possible D match to TRBD1 (6 bases). V lost 3 bases and J 5 bases, leaving 10 bases between the germline ends. CDR3 size: 12 residues. CDR1 DFQATT and CDR2 SNEGSKA come from the germline V gene (reference sequence). The CDR3 nucleotides are TGCAGTGCTAGCGCAGGGGAGACTGAAGCTTTCTTT. Amino acids: CSASAGETEAFF.

There are a few counts of this clonotype. This chain uses TRBV11-2 with TRBJ2-7, with 7 bases aligning to TRBD1. Germline V CDR1 and CDR2: SGHAT, FQNNGV. CDR3 length equals 14 residues. Unmatched junction bases numbered 7, after V lost 5 bases and J lost 3 bases. The CDR3, as DNA: TGTGCCAGCAGCGCATACAGGGGCGTCTACGAGCAGTACTTC. This gives the protein CASSAYRGVYEQYF.

The genes are TRBV20-1 and TRBJ1-1, with 7 bases matching TRBD1. The CDR3 covers 14 residues. CDR1 and CDR2 from the germline V gene are DFQATT and SNEGSKA (reference sequence). V was pared by 5 bases and J by 0 bases, with 6 bases of the junction left unmatched. This CDR3 reads CSAWRGRMNTEAFF. The CDR3 coding sequence is TGCAGTGCTTGGAGGGGGCGCATGAACACTGAAGCTTTCTTT.

The rearrangement links TRBV6-2 or TRBV6-3 to TRBJ2-1, with 7 bases lining up with TRBD2. The CDR3 consists of 16 residues. From germline, CDR1 is MNHEY and CDR2 SVGEGT. J was trimmed by 2 bases and V by 10 bases; bases with no gene match: 14. Here the CDR3 DNA reads TGTGCCACCCGGACTCGGGCGGGGGATGCCTACAATGAGCAGTTCTTC. As protein: CATRTRAGDAYNEQFF.

The V and J genes are TRBV7-2 and TRBJ1-2; possible D gene TRBD1, 6 bases. The CDR3 consists of 14 residues. V was shortened by 4 bases and J by 7 bases, with 16 bases between the two germline ends. The germline V gene encodes CDR1 SGHTA and CDR2 FQGNSA. The CDR3 region has the DNA TGTGCCAGCAGCTGGGGGGGGGCGGACTCTGGCTACACCTTC. Protein product: CASSWGGADSGYTF.

This clonotype was picked up a small number of times. The chain recombines TRBV7-3 with TRBJ2-5; D call uncertain. V lost 1 base and J 1 base, leaving 7 bases between the germline ends. CDR1 and CDR2 (germline): SGHTA, FQGTGA. The CDR3 is made up of 14 amino acids. The CDR3 region is CASSLRAAQETQYF. For the CDR3, the DNA is TGTGCCAGCAGCTTAAGGGCGGCCCAAGAGACCCAGTACTTC.

The chain combines TRBV6-2 or TRBV6-3 with TRBJ2-7; D not resolved. CDR1 MNHEY and CDR2 SVGEGT come from the germline V gene. The CDR3 sequence is 13 residues long. The germline V and J ends were trimmed by 2 bases and 2 bases, with 7 bases remaining between them. The CDR3 DNA reads TGTGCCAGCAGTTACCAGGAGACCTACGAGCAGTACTTC. Protein: CASSYQETYEQYF.

This chain links TRBV3-1 with TRBJ1-6; D is ambiguous. CDR3 length: 16 amino acids. The germline V gene encodes CDR1 LGHDT and CDR2 YNNKEL (reference sequence). Trimming stripped 0 bases from V and 2 bases from J, with 8 bases between. This CDR3 reads CASSQEGFAYNSPLHF. CDR3 nucleotide sequence: TGTGCCAGCAGCCAAGAGGGGTTCGCCTATAATTCACCCCTCCACTTT.

This clonotype was seen more than once but under ten times. V gene TRBV28 combines with J gene TRBJ1-4; D unclear. The CDR3 contains 18 residues. Trimming left V 4 bases short and J 0 bases short, with 18 bases between. Per the germline V gene, CDR1 is MDHEN and CDR2 is SYDVKM. CDR3 residues: CASSSPRFTRPTNEKLFF. Written as DNA, the CDR3 is TGTGCCAGCAGTTCCCCCCGTTTCACCCGTCCAACTAATGAAAAACTGTTTTTT.

The rearrangement joins TRBV27 to TRBJ1-5; D call uncertain. V lost 4 bases, J lost 3 bases, and 10 bases lay in between. The CDR3 covers 14 residues. The V gene's germline CDR1 is MNHEY and CDR2 SMNVEV (reference sequence). CDR3 protein: CASSYVGFNQPQHF. The CDR3 coding sequence is TGTGCCAGCAGTTACGTCGGATTCAATCAGCCCCAGCATTTT.

This clonotype was counted a few times. This sequence joins TRBV6-2 or TRBV6-3 and TRBJ2-7, with D unresolved. There are 13 residues in the CDR3. V was clipped by 6 bases and J by 3 bases, with 12 bases between them. CDR1 and CDR2 (germline): MNHEY, SVGEGT. In nucleotides, the CDR3 is TGTGCCAGCAGACGAACGGACGGCTACGAGCAGTACGTC. The encoded protein is CASRRTDGYEQYV.

The chain joins TRBV12-3 or TRBV12-4 to TRBJ1-6; the D is unclear. The CDR3 has 14 amino acids. V lost 3 bases and J 8 bases, leaving 11 bases between the germline ends. The DNA of the CDR3 is TGTGCCAGCAGTTTGAGGAATTGGGATTCACCCCTCCACTTT. This codes for CASSLRNWDSPLHF.

In its sample, this clonotype was seen a few times. This chain connects TRBV5-1 to TRBJ2-1, with 9 bases matching TRBD1. The germline gives CDR1 SGHRS, CDR2 YFSETQ. This CDR3 is built from 14 residues. V was clipped by 7 bases and J by 6 bases; unmatched bases: 8. The chain's CDR3 is CASGQGRGVNEQFF. CDR3 nucleotides: TGCGCCAGCGGACAGGGGCGCGGGGTCAATGAGCAGTTCTTC.

This clonotype was counted between two and nine times. The chain couples TRBV13 to TRBJ2-3, with a tentative D call TRBD2 (7 bases). Trimming took 1 base from V and 2 from J, leaving 22 bases between them. This CDR3 is 19 amino acids long. Germline V gene sequence: CDR1 PRHDT, CDR2 FYEKMQ (reference sequence). CDR3 bases: TGTGCCAGCAGCTTAGCTTCATATAGTCCGGCGGGGGCCACAGATACGCAGTATTTT. Encoded protein: CASSLASYSPAGATDTQYF.

This clonotype has only a few counts. The chain recombines TRBV4-3 with TRBJ2-3; D possibly corresponds to TRBD1 (5 bases). V lost 2 bases and J lost 3, with 6 bases in between. Germline-derived CDR1 and CDR2 are LGHNA and YSLEER. The CDR3 covers 13 residues. CDR3: CASSQQGTDTQYF. Here the CDR3 DNA reads TGCGCCAGCAGCCAACAGGGAACAGATACGCAGTATTTT.

CDR3 bases: TGCGCCAGCAGCTGGGGGCTTGGTGGGGCCACAGATACGCAGTATTTT. Encoded protein: CASSWGLGGATDTQYF. The chain carries TRBV5-1 and TRBJ2-3, with D perhaps TRBD1 (6 bases). CDR3 length: 16 residues. Trimming left V 3 bases short and J 2 bases short, with 16 bases between. Germline values: CDR1 SGHRS, CDR2 YFSETQ.

The sample holds many counts of this clonotype. J is TRBJ2-3 and V is TRBV7-2; D gene uncertain. Germline CDR1 reads SGHTA; CDR2 reads FQGNSA. The CDR3 extends over 14 amino acids. Trimming cost V 0 bases and J 2 bases, with 6 bases left between them. This CDR3 is CASSLARYTDTQYF. CDR3 nucleotides: TGTGCCAGCAGCTTAGCGCGGTACACAGATACGCAGTATTTT.